A single sample is the source of the 6 T cell receptor beta chains below, sequenced in a study of Graves' ophthalmopathy and Graves' hyperthyroidism. Scientists amplified the TCR beta CDR3 regions from RNA transcripts. Investigators did first-round RT-PCR with HTBI primers, then second-round multiplex PCR. TCRdb re-called the multiplex PCR reads through MiXCR, storing one row per CDR3 protein. The sample has 300,000 to 500,000 distinct CDR3 sequences, 15% seen once. Sample: peripheral blood. The receptors were sampled from a woman between 18 and 30 years old with stable Graves' hyperthyroidism.

This clonotype was detected many times. The genes are TRBV12-3 or TRBV12-4 and TRBJ1-3; D is undetermined. This CDR3 is built from 15 residues. The V end was cut by 1 base, the J end by 3 bases, with 10 bases between. The CDR3 reads CASSLVGGRGNTIYF. The CDR3 DNA sequence: TGTGCCAGCAGTTTAGTAGGAGGGCGTGGAAACACCATATATTTT.

Ten or more counts support this clonotype. V usage is TRBV6-5 and J usage is TRBJ1-1; D is ambiguous. CDR3 size: 15 residues. From germline, CDR1 is MNHEY and CDR2 SVGAGI. Between the trimmed V and J ends, which lost 3 bases and 4 bases, there was a span of 15 bases. The CDR3 DNA reads TGTGCCAGCAGTTATGGCGCGGCTCGGGGCACTGAAGCTTTCTTT. Its protein product is CASSYGAARGTEAFF.

This clonotype was found many times. The chain recombines TRBV12-3 or TRBV12-4 with TRBJ1-5; tentative D call: TRBD1 (5 bases). The CDR3 spans 17 residues. V shed 0 bases and J shed 4 bases, with 16 bases lying between them. As DNA, the CDR3 is TGTGCCAGCAGTTTAGCAGGAGTGGGGGGGGGTAATCAGCCCCAGCATTTT. It yields the protein CASSLAGVGGGNQPQHF.

This clonotype has at least ten counts. The V and J genes are TRBV6-5 and TRBJ2-7, with D perhaps matching TRBD1 (5 bases). Trimming shortened V by 0 bases and J by 5 bases, and 11 bases separated the two germline ends. The CDR3 is 14 residues long. Germline CDR1 MNHEY, CDR2 SVGAGI. Here the CDR3 reads CASSYSQGSDEQYF. In DNA, the CDR3 is TGTGCCAGCAGTTACTCCCAGGGTTCGGACGAGCAGTACTTC.

This clonotype showed up many times. CDR3 sequence (DNA): TGTGCCAGTCGCTCGACAGGGGCATCACAGCCCCAGCATTTT. This gives the protein CASRSTGASQPQHF. The rearrangement links TRBV6-1 to TRBJ1-5; TRBD1 aligns across 8 bases. The CDR3 has 14 amino acids. Germline V gives CDR1 MNHNS, CDR2 SASEGT. The V gene end was trimmed by 9 bases and the J gene end by 7 bases; junction bases not matched to a gene: 11.

This clonotype appeared many times. The V call is TRBV27, the J call TRBJ2-5, with D tentatively TRBD2 (6 bases). Germline V gene data show CDR1 as MNHEY and CDR2 as SMNVEV (reference sequence). The CDR3 runs 15 residues. V lost 6 bases to trimming and J lost 11 bases, with 25 bases between them. CDR3 protein: CASSHQPGTDSSQYF. In nucleotides, the CDR3 is TGTGCCAGCAGCCACCAACCAGGGACTGACTCATCTCAGTACTTC.